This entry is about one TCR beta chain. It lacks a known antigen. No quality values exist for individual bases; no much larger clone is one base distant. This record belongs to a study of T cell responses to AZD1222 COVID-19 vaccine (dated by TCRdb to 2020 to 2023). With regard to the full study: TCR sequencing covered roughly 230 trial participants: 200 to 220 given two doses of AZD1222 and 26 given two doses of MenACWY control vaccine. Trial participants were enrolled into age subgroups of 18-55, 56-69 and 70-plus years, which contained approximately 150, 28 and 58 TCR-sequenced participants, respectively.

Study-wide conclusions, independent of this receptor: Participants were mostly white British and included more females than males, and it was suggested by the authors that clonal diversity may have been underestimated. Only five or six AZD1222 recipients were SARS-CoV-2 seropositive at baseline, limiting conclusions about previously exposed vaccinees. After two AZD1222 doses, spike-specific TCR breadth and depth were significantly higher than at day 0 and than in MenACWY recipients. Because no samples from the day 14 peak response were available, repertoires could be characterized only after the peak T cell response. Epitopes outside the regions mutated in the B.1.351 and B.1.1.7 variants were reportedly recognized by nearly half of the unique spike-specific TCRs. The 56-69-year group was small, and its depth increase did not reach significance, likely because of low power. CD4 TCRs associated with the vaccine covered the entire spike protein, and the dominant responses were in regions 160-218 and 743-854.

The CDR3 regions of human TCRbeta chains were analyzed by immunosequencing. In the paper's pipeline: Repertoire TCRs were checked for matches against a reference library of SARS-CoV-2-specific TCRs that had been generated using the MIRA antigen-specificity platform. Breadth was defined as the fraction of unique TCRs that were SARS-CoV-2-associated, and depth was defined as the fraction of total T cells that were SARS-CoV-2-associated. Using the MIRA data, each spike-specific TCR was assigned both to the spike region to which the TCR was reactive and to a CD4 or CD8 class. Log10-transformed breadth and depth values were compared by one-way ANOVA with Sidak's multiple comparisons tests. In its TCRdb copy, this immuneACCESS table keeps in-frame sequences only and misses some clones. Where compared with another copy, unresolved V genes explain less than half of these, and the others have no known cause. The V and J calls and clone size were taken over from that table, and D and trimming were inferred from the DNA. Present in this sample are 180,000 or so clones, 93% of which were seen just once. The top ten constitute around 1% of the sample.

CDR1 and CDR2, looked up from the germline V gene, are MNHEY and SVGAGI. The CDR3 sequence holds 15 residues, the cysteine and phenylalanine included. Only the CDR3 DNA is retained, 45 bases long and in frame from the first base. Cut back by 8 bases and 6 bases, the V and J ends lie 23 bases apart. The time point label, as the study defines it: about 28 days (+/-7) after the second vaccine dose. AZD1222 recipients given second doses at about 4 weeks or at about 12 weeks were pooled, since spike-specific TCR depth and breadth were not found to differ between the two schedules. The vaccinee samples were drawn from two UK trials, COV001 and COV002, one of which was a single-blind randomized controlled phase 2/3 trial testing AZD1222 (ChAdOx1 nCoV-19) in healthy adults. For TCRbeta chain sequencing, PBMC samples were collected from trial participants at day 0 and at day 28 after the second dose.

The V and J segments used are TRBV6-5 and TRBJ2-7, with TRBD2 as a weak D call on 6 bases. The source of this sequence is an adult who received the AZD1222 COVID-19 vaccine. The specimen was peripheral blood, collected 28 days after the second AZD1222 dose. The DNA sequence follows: TGTGCCAGCGGGGGAGGTTCGGCGTTGACGTCCGAGCAGTACTTC. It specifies CASGGGSALTSEQYF.